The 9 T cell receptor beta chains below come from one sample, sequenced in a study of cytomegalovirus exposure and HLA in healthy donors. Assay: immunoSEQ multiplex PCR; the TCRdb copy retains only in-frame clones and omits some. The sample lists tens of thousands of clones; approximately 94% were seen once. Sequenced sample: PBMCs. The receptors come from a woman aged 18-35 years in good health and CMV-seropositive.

CDR3 sequence (DNA): TGTGCCAGCAGCCCTGGGGACAGGGGCTACGAGCAGTACTTC. Translated, it gives CASSPGDRGYEQYF. The V gene is TRBV5-6, the J gene TRBJ2-7; TRBD1 matches 10 bases. The CDR3 runs 14 residues. J was trimmed by 3 bases and V by 4 bases; bases with no gene match: 4. CDR1 and CDR2 from the germline V gene are SGHDT and YYEEEE. The full variable domain, completed using reference TRBV5-6 and TRBJ2-7, is DAGVTQSPTHLIKTRGQQVTLRCSPKSGHDTVSWYQQALGQGPQFIFQYYEEEERQRGNFPDRFSGHQFPNYSSELNVNALLLGDSALYLCASSPGDRGYEQYFGPGTRLTVT.

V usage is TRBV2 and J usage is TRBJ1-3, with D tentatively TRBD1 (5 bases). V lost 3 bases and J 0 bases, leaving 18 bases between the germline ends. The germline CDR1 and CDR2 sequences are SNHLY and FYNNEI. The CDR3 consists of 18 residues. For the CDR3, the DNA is TGTGCCAGCAGTGATCCGCGAACAACAGGATTCTCTGGAAACACCATATATTTT. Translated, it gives CASSDPRTTGFSGNTIYF. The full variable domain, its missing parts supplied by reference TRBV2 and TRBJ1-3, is EPEVTQTPSHQVTQMGQEVILRCVPISNHLYFYWYRQILGQKVEFLVSFYNNEISEKSEIFDDQFSVERPDGSNFTLKIRSTKLEDSAMYFCASSDPRTTGFSGNTIYFGEGSWLTVV.

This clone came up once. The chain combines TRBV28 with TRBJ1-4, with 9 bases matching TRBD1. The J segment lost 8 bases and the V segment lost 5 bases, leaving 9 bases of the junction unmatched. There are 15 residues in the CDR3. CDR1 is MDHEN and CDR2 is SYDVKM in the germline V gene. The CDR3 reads CASSPSGTGKEKLFF. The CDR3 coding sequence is TGTGCCAGCAGTCCCTCCGGGACAGGGAAGGAAAAACTGTTTTTT.

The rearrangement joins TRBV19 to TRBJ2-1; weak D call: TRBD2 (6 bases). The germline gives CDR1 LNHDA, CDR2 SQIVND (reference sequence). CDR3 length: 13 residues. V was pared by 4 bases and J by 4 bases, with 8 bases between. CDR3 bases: TGTGCCAGTAGTACGGGGGAATACAATGAGCAGTTCTTC. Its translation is CASSTGEYNEQFF.

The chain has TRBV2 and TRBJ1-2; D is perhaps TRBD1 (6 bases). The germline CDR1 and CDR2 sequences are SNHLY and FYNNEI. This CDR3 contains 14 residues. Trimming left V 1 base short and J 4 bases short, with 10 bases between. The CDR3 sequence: CASSEGRGAYGYTF. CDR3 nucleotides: TGTGCCAGCAGTGAAGGGCGGGGGGCCTATGGCTACACCTTC.

The CDR3 protein is CASSLAGSEAFF. For the CDR3, the DNA is TGTGCCAGCAGCTTGGCGGGATCTGAAGCTTTCTTT. The chain combines TRBV5-5 with TRBJ1-1; D not certain. With 0 bases removed from V and 6 bases from J, the gap between germline ends came to 6 bases. Germline assignment: CDR1 SGHKS and CDR2 YYEKEE (reference sequence). This CDR3 is built from 12 residues.

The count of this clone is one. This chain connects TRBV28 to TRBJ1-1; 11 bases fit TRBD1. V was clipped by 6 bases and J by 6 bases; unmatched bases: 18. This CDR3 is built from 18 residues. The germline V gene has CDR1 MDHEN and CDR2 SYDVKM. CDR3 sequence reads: CASSHGRDRGKWIPEAFF. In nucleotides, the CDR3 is TGTGCCAGCAGCCACGGGAGGGACAGGGGGAAATGGATCCCTGAAGCTTTCTTT.

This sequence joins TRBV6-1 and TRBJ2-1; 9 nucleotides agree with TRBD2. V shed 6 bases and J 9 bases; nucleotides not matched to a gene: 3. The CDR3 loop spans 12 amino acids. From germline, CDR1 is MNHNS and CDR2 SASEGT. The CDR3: CASSWREGEQFF. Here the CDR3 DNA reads TGTGCCAGCAGCTGGCGGGAGGGTGAGCAGTTCTTC.

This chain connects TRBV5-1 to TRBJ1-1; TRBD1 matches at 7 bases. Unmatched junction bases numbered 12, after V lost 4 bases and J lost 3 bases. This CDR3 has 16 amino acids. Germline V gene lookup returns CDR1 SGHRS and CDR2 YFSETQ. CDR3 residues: CASSRDSLADDTEAFF. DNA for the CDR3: TGCGCCAGCAGCCGGGACAGCCTAGCCGACGACACTGAAGCTTTCTTT.